This is a list of T cell receptor beta chains from one sample in a study of cytomegalovirus exposure and HLA in healthy donors. Measured with immunoSEQ multiplex PCR; TCRdb has only the in-frame clones, and not every one. The repertoire includes approximately 110,000 clones, roughly 69% of them detected once, and 2% to 2.5% sits in the top ten. Sequencing was performed on PBMCs. These receptors all come from a woman in her twenties or thirties in good health and CMV-seronegative. CDR3s include the opening cysteine and the closing phenylalanine or tryptophan. Fields, in order: V gene, D gene, J gene, CDR3 protein. The D gene is left open where the match is weak.

TRBV4-2	TRBD1	TRBJ1-2	CASSRQGDGYGYTF
TRBV27	TRBD1	TRBJ2-7	CASSFTPPFTGTGFTYEQYF
TRBV19	TRBD1	TRBJ1-2	CASIKTGTVGYTF
TRBV30	-	TRBJ2-5	CAWRRGGNVGGETQYF
TRBV19	-	TRBJ2-2	CASSWQGGAGELFF
TRBV6-4	TRBD2	TRBJ2-5	CASSRLAGDQETQYF
TRBV4-3	TRBD2	TRBJ2-2	CASSQVAGLTGELFF
TRBV5-8	-	TRBJ2-7	CASSLLVVGHNSYEQYF
TRBV7-8	-	TRBJ2-6	CASSLPGANVLTF
TRBV30	-	TRBJ2-7	CAWSDGWEQYF
TRBV25-1	TRBD2	TRBJ2-1	CASSAIPGLADDNEQFF
TRBV9	TRBD1	TRBJ2-7	CASSVRGLGEQYF
TRBV6-5	TRBD2	TRBJ2-1	CASSYLAGPSDEQFF
TRBV7-9	TRBD2	TRBJ2-5	CASSLALGLAGEETQYF
TRBV4-3	-	TRBJ2-1	CASSQDRGNSYNEQFF
TRBV18	TRBD1	TRBJ1-1	CASSPNTGGMENTEAFF
TRBV28	TRBD1	TRBJ1-1	CASGSTGGDTEAFF
TRBV4-1	TRBD2	TRBJ2-7	CASSQDRDYGVDEQYF
TRBV29-1	TRBD2	TRBJ2-2	CSVLAGVGSGELFF
TRBV5-1	-	TRBJ2-7	CASSLTGRTYEQYF
TRBV10-2	TRBD2	TRBJ2-7	CASSTMGLAGFYEQYF
TRBV29-1	TRBD2	TRBJ2-1	CSALPLPSGRSNEQFF
TRBV7-3	-	TRBJ1-1	CASSARGGNTEAFF
TRBV7-9	TRBD1	TRBJ1-4	CASSYGQGENEKLFF
TRBV13	TRBD1	-	CASSPTGTGGPYSYEQYF
TRBV6-1	TRBD2	-	CASNFQREITHEQYF
TRBV19	-	TRBJ1-1	CASSMTGLNTEAFF
TRBV28	-	TRBJ2-7	CASSPGFSISYEQYF
TRBV11-2	-	TRBJ2-2	CASSLPRGRGNTGELFF
TRBV28	TRBD1	TRBJ2-3	CAEGQGGADTQYF
TRBV5-1	TRBD1	TRBJ1-4	CASSLGRDSSTNEKLFF
TRBV7-3	TRBD2	TRBJ2-3	CASSFIGRDTQYF
TRBV7-2	TRBD1	TRBJ2-1	CASSLLFSLGQGIYNEQFF
TRBV5-6	TRBD1	TRBJ2-7	CASSLSRGLHYEQYF
TRBV7-3	TRBD2	TRBJ2-5	CASSPGLDPQETQYF
TRBV9	TRBD1	TRBJ2-5	CASSVGQVGETQYF
TRBV29-1	-	TRBJ2-1	CSVAWGLGNEQFF
TRBV2	-	TRBJ2-3	CASSEAFTDTQYF
TRBV2	TRBD2	TRBJ2-3	CASSLTSGISDTQYF
TRBV5-1	TRBD2	TRBJ2-1	CASSQAASGSHEQFF
TRBV18	TRBD2	TRBJ2-1	CASSPSRLAGNEQFF
TRBV29-1	TRBD1	TRBJ1-1	CSVDPTGTNTEAFF
TRBV2	TRBD1	TRBJ1-4	CASSVTGGDEKLFF
TRBV6-5	TRBD1	TRBJ1-1	CASSFNRGTEAFF
TRBV21-1	-	TRBJ1-1	CASSIMPGQRNTEAFF
TRBV28	-	TRBJ1-1	CASSPSLFQNEAFF